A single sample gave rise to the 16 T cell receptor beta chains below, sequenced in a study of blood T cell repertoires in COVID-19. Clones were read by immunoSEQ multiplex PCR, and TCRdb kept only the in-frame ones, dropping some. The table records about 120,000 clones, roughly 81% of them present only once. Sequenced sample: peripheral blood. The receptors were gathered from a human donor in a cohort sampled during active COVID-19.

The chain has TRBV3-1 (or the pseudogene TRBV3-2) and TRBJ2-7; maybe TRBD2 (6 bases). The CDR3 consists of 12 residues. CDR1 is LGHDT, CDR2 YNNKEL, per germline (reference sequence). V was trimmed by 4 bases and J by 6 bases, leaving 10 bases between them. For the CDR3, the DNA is TGTGCCAGCAGCCGAGGAGGGGTCGAGCAGTACTTC. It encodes CASSRGGVEQYF.

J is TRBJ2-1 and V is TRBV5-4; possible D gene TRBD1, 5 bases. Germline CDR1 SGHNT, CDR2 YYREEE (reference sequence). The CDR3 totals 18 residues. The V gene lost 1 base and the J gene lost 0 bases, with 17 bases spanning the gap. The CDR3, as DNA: TGTGCCAGCAGCTTGAGTAGGGGTTCCTTCGGCTCCTACAATGAGCAGTTCTTC. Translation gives CASSLSRGSFGSYNEQFF.

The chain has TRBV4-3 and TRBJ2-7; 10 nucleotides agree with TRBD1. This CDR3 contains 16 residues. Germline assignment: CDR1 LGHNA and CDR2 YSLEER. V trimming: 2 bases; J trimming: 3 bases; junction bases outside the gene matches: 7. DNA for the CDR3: TGCGCCAGCAGCCAAATTCCGGGACAGGGGCTCTACGAGCAGTACTTC. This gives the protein CASSQIPGQGLYEQYF.

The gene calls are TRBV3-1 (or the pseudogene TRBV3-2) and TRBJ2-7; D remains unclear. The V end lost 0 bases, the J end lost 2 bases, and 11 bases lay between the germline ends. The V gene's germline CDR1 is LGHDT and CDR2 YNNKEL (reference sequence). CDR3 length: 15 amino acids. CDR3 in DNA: TGTGCCAGCAGCCAAGATCCCGGCCGGGCCTACGAGCAGTACTTC. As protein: CASSQDPGRAYEQYF.

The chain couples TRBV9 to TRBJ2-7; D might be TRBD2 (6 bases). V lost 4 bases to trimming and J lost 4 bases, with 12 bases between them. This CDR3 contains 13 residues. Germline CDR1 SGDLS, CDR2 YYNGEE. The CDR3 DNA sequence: TGTGCCAGCAGCCCCATGGGGGGTTACGAGCAGTACTTC. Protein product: CASSPMGGYEQYF.

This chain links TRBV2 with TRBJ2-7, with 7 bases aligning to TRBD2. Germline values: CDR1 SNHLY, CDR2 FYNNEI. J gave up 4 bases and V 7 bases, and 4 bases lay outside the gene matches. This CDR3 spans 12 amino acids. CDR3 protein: CASIAGDYEQYF. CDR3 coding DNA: TGTGCCAGCATTGCGGGGGATTACGAGCAGTACTTC.

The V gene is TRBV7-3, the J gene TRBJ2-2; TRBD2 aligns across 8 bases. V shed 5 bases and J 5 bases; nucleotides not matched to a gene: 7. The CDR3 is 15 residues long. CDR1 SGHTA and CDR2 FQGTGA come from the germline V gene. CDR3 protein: CASSLNIAGTGELFF. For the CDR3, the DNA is TGTGCCAGCAGCCTAAATATAGCGGGGACCGGGGAGCTGTTTTTT.

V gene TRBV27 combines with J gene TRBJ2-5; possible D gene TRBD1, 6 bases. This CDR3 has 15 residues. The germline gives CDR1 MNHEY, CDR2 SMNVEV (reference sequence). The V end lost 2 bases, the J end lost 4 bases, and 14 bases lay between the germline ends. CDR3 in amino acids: CASSLGGERRETQYF. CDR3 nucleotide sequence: TGTGCCAGCAGTTTAGGGGGCGAGAGGAGAGAGACCCAGTACTTC.

The CDR3 loop reads CASSYEGGQSREQYF. CDR3 coding DNA: TGTGCCAGCAGTTACGAAGGGGGACAGAGTCGCGAGCAGTACTTC. The chain uses TRBV6-2 or TRBV6-3 and TRBJ2-7, with 7 bases fitting TRBD1. The V segment lost 2 bases and the J segment 6 bases; nucleotides outside the gene matches: 10. The germline CDR1 and CDR2 sequences are MNHEY and SVGEGT. This CDR3 contains 15 residues.

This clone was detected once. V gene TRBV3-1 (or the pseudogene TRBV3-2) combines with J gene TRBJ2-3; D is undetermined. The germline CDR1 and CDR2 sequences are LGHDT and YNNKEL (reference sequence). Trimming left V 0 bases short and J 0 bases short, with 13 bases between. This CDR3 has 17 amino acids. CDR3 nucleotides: TGTGCCAGCAGCCAAGAATCCCGGGTAAGTAGCACAGATACGCAGTATTTT. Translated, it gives CASSQESRVSSTDTQYF.

CDR3 coding DNA: TGTGCCAGCAGCGATAACAGGGATAGTCCGACCTACGAGCAGTACTTC. Encoded protein: CASSDNRDSPTYEQYF. The chain employs TRBV9 and TRBJ2-7, with a weak D call TRBD1 (6 bases). The CDR3 has 16 amino acids. Germline V CDR1 and CDR2: SGDLS, YYNGEE. V was pared by 3 bases and J by 2 bases, with 18 bases between.

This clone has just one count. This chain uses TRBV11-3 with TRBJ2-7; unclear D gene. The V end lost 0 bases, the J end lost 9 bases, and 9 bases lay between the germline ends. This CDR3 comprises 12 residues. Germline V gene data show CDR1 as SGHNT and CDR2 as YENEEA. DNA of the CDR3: TGTGCCAGCAGCTTAGACTCTGGCCCGCAGTACTTC. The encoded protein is CASSLDSGPQYF.

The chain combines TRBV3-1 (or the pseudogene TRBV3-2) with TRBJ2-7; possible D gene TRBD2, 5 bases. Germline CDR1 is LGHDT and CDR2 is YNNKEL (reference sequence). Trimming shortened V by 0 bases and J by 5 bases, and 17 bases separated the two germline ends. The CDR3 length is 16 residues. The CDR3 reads CASSQELPLTTHEQYF. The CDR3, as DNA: TGTGCCAGCAGCCAAGAGCTCCCGTTGACTACTCACGAGCAGTACTTC.

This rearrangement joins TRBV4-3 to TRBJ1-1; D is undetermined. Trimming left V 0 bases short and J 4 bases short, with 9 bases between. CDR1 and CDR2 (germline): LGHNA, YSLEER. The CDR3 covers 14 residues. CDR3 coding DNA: TGCGCCAGCAGCCAAGAACCCGGGAGCACTGAAGCTTTCTTT. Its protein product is CASSQEPGSTEAFF.

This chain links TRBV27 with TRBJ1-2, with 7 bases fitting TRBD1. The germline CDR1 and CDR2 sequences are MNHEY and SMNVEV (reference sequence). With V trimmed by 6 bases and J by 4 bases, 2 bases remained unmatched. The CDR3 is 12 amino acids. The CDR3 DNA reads TGTGCCAGCAGGTCAGGGGGCTATGGCTACACCTTC. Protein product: CASRSGGYGYTF.

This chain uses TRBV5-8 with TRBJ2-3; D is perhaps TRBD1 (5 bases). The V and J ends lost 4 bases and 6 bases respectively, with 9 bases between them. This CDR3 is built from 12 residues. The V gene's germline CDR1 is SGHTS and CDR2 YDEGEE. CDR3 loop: CASSLSGDTQYF. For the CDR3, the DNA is TGTGCCAGCAGCCTCTCAGGGGATACGCAGTATTTT.